One and the same sample provided the 6 T cell receptor beta chains below, sequenced in a study of metastatic and nonmetastatic thyroid tumors. With MiXCR, TCRdb called clones anew from the PCR reads. Here the sample spans approximately 15,000 clones, approximately 29% being singletons. Patients were all untreated before their thyroid surgery. Sequenced material: tumor tissue. Receptors were obtained from a female donor with papillary thyroid cancer or a benign thyroid nodule (not recorded which). Some clones in this sample may be carry-over from other donors' samples.

This sequence joins TRBV20-1 and TRBJ2-6; tentatively, D is TRBD1 (6 bases). The ends were cut back, 3 bases at V and 1 base at J, with 13 bases in the middle. Looked up from germline, CDR1 is DFQATT and CDR2 is SNEGSKA (reference sequence). The CDR3 loop spans 16 amino acids. CDR3 DNA: TGCAGTGCTAGCTCCCGCACAGGGTCTGGGGCCAACGTCCTGACTTTC. Amino acids: CSASSRTGSGANVLTF.

The chain carries TRBV12-3 or TRBV12-4 and TRBJ2-1; D not certain. The CDR3 runs 12 residues. V lost 6 bases and J 8 bases, leaving 11 bases between the germline ends. The CDR3 region is CASSFSVDEQFF. The CDR3, as DNA: TGTGCCAGCAGCTTCAGCGTGGATGAGCAGTTCTTC.

This clone is judged medium-sized (0.01 to 0.1%). The chain uses TRBV28 and TRBJ1-1; 10 positions match TRBD1. V shed 6 bases and J 0 bases; nucleotides not matched to a gene: 7. Germline CDR1 is MDHEN and CDR2 is SYDVKM. The CDR3 totals 16 residues. The CDR3 region has the DNA TGTGCCAGCAGGTCCAGGGGACAGGGGATGAACACTGAAGCTTTCTTT. This codes for CASRSRGQGMNTEAFF. Combining the CDR3 with reference TRBV28 and TRBJ1-1 gives the whole variable domain DVKVTQSSRYLVKRTGEKVFLECVQDMDHENMFWYRQDPGLGLRLIYFSYDVKMKEKGDIPEGYSVSREKKERFSLILESASTNQTSMYLCASRSRGQGMNTEAFFGQGTRLTVV.

In this sample, this clone turned up many times. A much bigger clone sits one base away, suggesting this may be a read error. The sample contains more than one DNA sequence encoding this CDR3. The CDR3 DNA is TGTGCCAGCAGCTTAGCCCCACCGGGGGCGAACACCGGGGAGCTGTTTTTT. The encoded protein is CASSLAPPGANTGELFF. The chain combines TRBV7-2 with TRBJ2-2, with D maybe TRBD2 (6 bases). V gave up 0 bases and J gave up 0 bases, with 11 bases separating them. CDR1 and CDR2 (germline): SGHTA, FQGNSA. CDR3 length: 17 residues.

Within the sample, this clone is medium-sized. The chain uses TRBV20-1 and TRBJ1-3; TRBD1 is a possible D gene (5 bases). CDR3 length: 14 residues. V dropped 1 base and J dropped 6 bases, with 13 bases sitting between them. Per the germline V gene, CDR1 is DFQATT and CDR2 is SNEGSKA (reference sequence). For the CDR3, the DNA is TGCAGTGCTAGAGTACGGGGCGGAGCAAACACCATATATTTT. Its translation: CSARVRGGANTIYF.

This clone was detected many times. This chain links TRBV5-1 with TRBJ1-1; tentative D call: TRBD1 (6 bases). In germline, CDR1 is SGHRS, CDR2 YFSETQ. V was clipped by 4 bases and J by 0 bases, with 16 bases between them. The CDR3 runs to 16 residues. The CDR3 sequence is CASSLVGGAMNTEAFF. In DNA form, the CDR3 reads TGCGCCAGCAGCCTCGTGGGGGGGGCAATGAACACTGAAGCTTTCTTT.